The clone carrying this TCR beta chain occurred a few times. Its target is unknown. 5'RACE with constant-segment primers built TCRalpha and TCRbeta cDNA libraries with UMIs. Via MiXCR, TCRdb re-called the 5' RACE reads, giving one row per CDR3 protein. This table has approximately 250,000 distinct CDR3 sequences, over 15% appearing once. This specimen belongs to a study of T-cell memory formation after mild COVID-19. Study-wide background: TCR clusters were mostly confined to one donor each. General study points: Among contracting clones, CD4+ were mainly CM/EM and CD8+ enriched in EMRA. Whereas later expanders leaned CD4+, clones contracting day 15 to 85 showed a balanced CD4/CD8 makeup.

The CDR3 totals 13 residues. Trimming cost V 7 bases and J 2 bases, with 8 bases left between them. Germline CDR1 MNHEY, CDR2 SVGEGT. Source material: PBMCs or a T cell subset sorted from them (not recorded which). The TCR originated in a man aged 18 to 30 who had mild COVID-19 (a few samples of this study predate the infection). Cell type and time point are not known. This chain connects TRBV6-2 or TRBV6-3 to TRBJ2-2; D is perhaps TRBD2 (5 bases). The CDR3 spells CASTRGNTGELFF. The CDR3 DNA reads TGTGCCAGCACTCGGGGTAACACCGGGGAGCTGTTTTTT.